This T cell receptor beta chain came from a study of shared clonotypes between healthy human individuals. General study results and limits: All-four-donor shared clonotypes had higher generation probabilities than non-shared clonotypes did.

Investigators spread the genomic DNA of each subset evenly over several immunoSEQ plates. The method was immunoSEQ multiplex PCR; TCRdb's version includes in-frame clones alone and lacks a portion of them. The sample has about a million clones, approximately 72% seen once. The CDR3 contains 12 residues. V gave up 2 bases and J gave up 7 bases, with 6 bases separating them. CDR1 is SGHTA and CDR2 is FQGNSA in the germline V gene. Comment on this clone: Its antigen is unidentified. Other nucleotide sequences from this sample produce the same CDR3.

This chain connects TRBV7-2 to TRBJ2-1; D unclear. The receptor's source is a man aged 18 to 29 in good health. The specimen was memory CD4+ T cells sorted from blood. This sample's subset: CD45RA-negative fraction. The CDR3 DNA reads TGTGCCAGCAGCTTAAGTCGTAATGAGCAGTTCTTC. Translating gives CASSLSRNEQFF.